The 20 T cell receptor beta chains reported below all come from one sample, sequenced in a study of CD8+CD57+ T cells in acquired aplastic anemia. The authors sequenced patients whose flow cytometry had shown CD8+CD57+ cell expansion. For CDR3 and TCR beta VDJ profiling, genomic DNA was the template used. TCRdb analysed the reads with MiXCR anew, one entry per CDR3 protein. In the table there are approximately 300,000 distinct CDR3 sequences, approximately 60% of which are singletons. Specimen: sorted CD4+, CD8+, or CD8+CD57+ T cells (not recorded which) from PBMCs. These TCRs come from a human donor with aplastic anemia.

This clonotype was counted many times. DNA of the CDR3: TGTGCCAGCAGCCCTAACTATCGGACAGGGATTAACTATGGCTACACCTTC. It yields the protein CASSPNYRTGINYGYTF. V is TRBV7-9 and J is TRBJ1-2, with 8 bases identical to TRBD1. The CDR3 is 17 amino acids. V lost 5 bases to trimming and J lost 1 base; unmatched junction nucleotides: 12. The germline gives CDR1 SEHNR, CDR2 FQNEAQ (reference sequence).

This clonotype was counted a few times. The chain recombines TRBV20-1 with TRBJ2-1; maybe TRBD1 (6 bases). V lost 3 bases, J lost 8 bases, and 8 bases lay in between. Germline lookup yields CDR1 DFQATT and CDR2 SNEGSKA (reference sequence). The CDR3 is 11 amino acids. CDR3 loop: CSASRGDEQFF. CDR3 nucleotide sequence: TGCAGTGCTAGCAGGGGCGATGAGCAGTTCTTC.

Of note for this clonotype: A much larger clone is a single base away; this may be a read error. CDR3 amino acids: CASSLGYKNIQYF. CDR3 nucleotide sequence: TGTGCCAGCAGTTTAGGGTACAAAAACATTCAGTACTTC. This rearrangement joins TRBV12-3 or TRBV12-4 to TRBJ2-4; D not certain. This CDR3 is 13 amino acids long. Trimming pared 1 base from V and 3 bases from J, leaving 4 bases between.

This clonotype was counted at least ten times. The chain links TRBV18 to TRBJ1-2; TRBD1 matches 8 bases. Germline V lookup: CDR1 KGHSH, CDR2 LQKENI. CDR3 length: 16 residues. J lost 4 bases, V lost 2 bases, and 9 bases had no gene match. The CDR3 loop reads CASSPAGQGGSYGYTF. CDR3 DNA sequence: TGTGCCAGCTCACCAGCTGGACAGGGAGGGAGCTATGGCTACACCTTC.

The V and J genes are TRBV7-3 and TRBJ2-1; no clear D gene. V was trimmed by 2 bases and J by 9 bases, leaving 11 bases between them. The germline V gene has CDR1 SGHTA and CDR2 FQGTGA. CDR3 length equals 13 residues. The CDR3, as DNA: TGTGCCAGCAGCTTACCCCGCCGCAGTGAGCAGTTCTTC. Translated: CASSLPRRSEQFF.

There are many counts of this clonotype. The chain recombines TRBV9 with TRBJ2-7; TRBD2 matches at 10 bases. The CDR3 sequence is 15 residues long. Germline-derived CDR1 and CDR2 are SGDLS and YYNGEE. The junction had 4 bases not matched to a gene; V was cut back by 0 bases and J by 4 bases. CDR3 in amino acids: CASSVGGTSVYEQYF. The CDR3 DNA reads TGTGCCAGCAGCGTAGGGGGGACTAGCGTGTACGAGCAGTACTTC.

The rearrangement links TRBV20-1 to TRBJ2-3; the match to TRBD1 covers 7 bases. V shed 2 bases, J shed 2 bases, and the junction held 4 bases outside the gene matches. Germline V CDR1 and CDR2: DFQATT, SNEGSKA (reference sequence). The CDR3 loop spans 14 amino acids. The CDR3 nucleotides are TGCAGTGCTAGACCCACAGGGGCCACAGATACGCAGTATTTT. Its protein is CSARPTGATDTQYF.

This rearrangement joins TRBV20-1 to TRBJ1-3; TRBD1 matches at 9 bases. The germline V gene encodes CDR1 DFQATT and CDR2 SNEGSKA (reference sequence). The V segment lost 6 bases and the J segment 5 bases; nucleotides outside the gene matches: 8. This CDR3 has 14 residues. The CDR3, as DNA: TGCAGTGCCCCCGGGACAGGGAGCAGAAACACCATATATTTT. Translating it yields CSAPGTGSRNTIYF.

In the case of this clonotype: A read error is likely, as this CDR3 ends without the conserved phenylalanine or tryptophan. The CDR3 region has the DNA TGTGCCAGCAGCTTGGAGGCAGGGAGGAATTCACCCCTCCACCTT. It codes for CASSLEAGRNSPLHL. J is TRBJ1-6 and V is TRBV7-3; tentative D call: TRBD1 (5 bases). From germline, CDR1 is SGHTA and CDR2 FQGTGA. The CDR3 consists of 15 residues. V was pared by 3 bases and J by 7 bases, with 13 bases between.

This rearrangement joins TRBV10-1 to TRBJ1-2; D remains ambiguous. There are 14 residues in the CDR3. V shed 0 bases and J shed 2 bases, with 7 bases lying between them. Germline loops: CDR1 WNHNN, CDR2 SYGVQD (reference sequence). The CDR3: CASSESTGNYGYTF. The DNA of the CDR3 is TGCGCCAGCAGTGAGTCCACGGGAAACTATGGCTACACCTTC.

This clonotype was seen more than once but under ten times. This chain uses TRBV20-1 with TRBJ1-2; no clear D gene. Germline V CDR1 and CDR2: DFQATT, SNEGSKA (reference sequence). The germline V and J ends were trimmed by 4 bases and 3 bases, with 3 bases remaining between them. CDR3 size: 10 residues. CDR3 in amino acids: CSAKYYGYTF. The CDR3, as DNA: TGCAGTGCTAAGTACTATGGCTACACCTTC.

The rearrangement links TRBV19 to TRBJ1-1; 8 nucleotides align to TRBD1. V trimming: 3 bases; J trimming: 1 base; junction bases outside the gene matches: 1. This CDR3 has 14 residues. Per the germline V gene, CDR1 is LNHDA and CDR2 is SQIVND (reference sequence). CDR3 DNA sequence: TGTGCCAGTAGTATCGACAGGGGGAACACTGAAGCTTTCTTT. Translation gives CASSIDRGNTEAFF.

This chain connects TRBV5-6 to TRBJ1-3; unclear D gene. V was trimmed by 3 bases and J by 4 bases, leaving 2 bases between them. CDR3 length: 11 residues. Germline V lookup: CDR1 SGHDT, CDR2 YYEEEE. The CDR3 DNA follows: TGTGCCAGCAGCTGGGGAAACACCATATATTTT. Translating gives CASSWGNTIYF.

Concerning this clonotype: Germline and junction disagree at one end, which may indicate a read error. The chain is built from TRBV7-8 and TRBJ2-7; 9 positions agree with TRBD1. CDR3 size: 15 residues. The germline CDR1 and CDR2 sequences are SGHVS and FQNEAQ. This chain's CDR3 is CASSQGGTGTYEQYF. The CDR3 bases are TGCGCCAGCAGCCAGGGGGGGACAGGGACCTACGAGCAGTACTTC.

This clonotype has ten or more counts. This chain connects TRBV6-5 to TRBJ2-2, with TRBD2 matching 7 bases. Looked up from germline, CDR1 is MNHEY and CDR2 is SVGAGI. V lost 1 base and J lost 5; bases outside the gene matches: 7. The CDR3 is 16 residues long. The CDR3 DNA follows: TGTGCCAGCAGTTACTGGGGGGGTTGGGGAACCGGGGAGCTGTTTTTT. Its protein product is CASSYWGGWGTGELFF.

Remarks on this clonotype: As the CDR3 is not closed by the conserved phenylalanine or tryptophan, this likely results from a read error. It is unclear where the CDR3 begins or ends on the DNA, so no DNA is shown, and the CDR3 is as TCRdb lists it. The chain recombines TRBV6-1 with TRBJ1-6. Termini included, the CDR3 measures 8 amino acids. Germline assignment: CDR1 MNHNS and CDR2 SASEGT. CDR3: CASSVYYS.

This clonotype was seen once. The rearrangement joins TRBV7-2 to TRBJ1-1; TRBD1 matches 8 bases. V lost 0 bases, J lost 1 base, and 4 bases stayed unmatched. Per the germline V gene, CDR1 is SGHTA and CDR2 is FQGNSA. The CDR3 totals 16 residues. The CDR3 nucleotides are TGTGCCAGCAGCTTAGCCAGGGGGCTCTCGAACACTGAAGCTTTCTTT. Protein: CASSLARGLSNTEAFF.

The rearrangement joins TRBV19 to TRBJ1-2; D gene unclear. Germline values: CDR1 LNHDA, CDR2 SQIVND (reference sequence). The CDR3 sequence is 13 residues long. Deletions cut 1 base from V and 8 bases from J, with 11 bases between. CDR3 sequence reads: CASSIAGARGYTF. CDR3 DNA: TGTGCCAGTAGTATAGCAGGAGCGCGGGGCTACACCTTC.

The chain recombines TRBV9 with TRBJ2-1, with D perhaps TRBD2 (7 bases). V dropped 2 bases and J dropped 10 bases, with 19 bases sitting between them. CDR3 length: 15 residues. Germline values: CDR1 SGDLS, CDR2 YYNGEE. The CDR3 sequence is CASSVGGALRGEQFF. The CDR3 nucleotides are TGTGCCAGCAGCGTGGGGGGGGCGCTCCGGGGCGAGCAGTTCTTC.

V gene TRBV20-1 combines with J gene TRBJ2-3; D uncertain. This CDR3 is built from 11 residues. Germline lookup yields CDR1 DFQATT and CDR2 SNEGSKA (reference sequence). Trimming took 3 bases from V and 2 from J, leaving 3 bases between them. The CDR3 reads CSASNTDTQYF. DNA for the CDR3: TGCAGTGCTAGTAACACAGATACGCAGTATTTT.